This paragraph reports one TCR beta chain. The data were obtained in a study of tumor-infiltrating lymphocytes in primary liver carcinoma. With a constant-region primer, TCR beta cDNA was made from approximately 450 ng of total RNA. Three nested multiplex PCR rounds, a slightly modified ARM-PCR method, built the TCR beta libraries. Rounds one and two of PCR, each of about 10 cycles, were primed with TRBV1-TRBV30 forward primers and a C-beta reverse primer. TCRdb called the multiplex PCR reads again in MiXCR, with one record for every CDR3 protein. This table has just over 300,000 distinct CDR3 sequences, roughly 60% appearing once. They got blood RNA out of unsorted whole blood and also pulled out germline DNA. There are 12 residues in the CDR3. Looked up from germline, CDR1 is MDHEN and CDR2 is SYDVKM. V gave up 5 bases and J gave up 3 bases, with 8 bases separating them.

This chain connects TRBV28 to TRBJ2-7; D not certain. The source of this sequence is a woman in her thirties with primary liver carcinoma and hepatitis B virus infection. The sequenced sample consisted of peripheral blood. CDR3 sequence (DNA): TGTGCCAGCAGTGAGAACCTCTACGAGCAGTACTTC. It specifies CASSENLYEQYF.